The T cell receptor beta chain under discussion was sequenced for a study of T-cell reconstitution after alpha-beta-depleted transplantation in children. V gave up 0 bases and J gave up 7 bases, with 10 bases separating them. The CDR3 sequence is 14 residues long. Germline V gene sequence: CDR1 LGHNA, CDR2 YSLEER. Whole-study findings and limits: Surviving recipient cells, namely T cells and thymic progenitors, were the source of high day-60 TCRbeta diversity in some patients. Reported findings indicate that, about two months after transplant, alpha-beta T cells came from several hundred expanded clones, which were derived from non-depleted graft cells.

Comment on this clonotype: Its antigen is unknown.

Using unique molecular identifiers, the investigators prepared the TCRbeta library. TCRdb analysed the PCR reads with MiXCR anew, one entry per CDR3 protein. The sample includes some 300,000 distinct CDR3 sequences, 10% seen only once; the top ten take less than 9%. The clonotype was recovered from a boy under two years old with acute myeloid leukemia, due to receive a stem cell transplant. Sample: PBMCs, taken before TCRalphabeta/CD19-depleted stem cell transplant. J is TRBJ2-1 and V is TRBV4-3, with TRBD2 as a possible D gene (5 bases). CDR3 DNA: TGCGCCAGCAGCCAAGACCGGGAAGTAAATGAGCAGTTCTTC. Its protein product is CASSQDREVNEQFF.